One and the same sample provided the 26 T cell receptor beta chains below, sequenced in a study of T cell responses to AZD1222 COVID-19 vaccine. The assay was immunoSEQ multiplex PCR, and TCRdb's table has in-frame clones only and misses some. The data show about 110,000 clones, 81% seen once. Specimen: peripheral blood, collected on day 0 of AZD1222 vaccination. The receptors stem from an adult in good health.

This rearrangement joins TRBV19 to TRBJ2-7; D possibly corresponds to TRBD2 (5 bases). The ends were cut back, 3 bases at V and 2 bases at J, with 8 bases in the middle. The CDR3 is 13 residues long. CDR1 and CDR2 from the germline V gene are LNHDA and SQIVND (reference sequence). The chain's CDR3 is CASSMRGTYEQYF. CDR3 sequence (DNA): TGTGCCAGTAGTATGCGAGGGACCTACGAGCAGTACTTC. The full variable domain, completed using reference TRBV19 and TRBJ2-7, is DGGITQSPKYLFRKEGQNVTLSCEQNLNHDAMYWYRQDPGQGLRLIYYSQIVNDFQKGDIAEGYSVSREKKESFPLTVTSAQKNPTAFYLCASSMRGTYEQYFGPGTRLTVT.

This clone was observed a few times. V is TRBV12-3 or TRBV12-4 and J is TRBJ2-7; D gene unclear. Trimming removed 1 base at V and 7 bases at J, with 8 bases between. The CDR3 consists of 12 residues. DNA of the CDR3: TGTGCCAGCAGTTTAGACGGGTGGGAGCAGTACTTC. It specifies CASSLDGWEQYF.

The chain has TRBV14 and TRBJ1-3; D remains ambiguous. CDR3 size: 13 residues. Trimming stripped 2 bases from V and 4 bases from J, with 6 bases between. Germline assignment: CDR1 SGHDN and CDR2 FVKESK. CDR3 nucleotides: TGTGCCAGCAGCCAACTCCGGGGAAACACCATATATTTT. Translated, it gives CASSQLRGNTIYF.

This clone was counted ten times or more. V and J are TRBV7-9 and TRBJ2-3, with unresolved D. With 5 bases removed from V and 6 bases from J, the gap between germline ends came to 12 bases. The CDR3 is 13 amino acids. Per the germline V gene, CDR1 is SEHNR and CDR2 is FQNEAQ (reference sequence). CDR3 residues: CASSQNTVDTQYF. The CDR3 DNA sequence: TGTGCCAGCAGCCAAAACACCGTCGATACGCAGTATTTT.

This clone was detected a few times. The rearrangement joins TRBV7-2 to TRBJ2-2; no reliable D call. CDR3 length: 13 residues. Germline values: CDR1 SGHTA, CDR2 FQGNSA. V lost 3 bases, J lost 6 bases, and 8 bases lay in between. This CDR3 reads CASSFPGPGELFF. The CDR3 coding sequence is TGTGCCAGCAGCTTTCCGGGTCCCGGGGAGCTGTTTTTT.

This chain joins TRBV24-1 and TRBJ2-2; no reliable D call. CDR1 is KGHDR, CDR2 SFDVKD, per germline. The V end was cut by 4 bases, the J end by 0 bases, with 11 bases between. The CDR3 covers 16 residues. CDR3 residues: CATSDLYSTNTGELFF. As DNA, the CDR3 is TGTGCCACCAGTGACCTGTACAGCACGAACACCGGGGAGCTGTTTTTT.

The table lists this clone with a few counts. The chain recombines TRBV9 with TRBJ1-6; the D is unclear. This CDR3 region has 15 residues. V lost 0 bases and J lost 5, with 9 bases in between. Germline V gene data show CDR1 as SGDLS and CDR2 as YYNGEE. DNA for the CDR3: TGTGCCAGCAGCGTAGCTCACCTGAATAATTCACCCCTCCACTTT. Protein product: CASSVAHLNNSPLHF.

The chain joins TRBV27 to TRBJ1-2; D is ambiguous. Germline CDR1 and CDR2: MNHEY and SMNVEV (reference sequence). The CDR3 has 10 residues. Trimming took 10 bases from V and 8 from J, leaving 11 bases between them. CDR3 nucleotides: TGTGCCATCCCACGTAAGGGCTACACCTTC. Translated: CAIPRKGYTF.

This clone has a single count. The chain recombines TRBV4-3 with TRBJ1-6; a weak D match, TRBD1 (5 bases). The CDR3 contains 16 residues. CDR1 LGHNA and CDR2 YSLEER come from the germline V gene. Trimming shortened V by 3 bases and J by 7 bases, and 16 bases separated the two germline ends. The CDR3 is CASSHVMGQANSPLHF. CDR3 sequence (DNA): TGCGCCAGCAGCCACGTAATGGGGCAGGCAAATTCACCCCTCCACTTT.

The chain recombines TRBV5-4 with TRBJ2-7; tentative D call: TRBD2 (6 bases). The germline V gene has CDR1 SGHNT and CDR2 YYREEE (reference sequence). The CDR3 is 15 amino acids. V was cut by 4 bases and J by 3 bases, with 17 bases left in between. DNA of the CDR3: TGTGCCAGCAGCCGGGACTCCGGGACGGTCTACGAGCAGTACTTC. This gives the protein CASSRDSGTVYEQYF.

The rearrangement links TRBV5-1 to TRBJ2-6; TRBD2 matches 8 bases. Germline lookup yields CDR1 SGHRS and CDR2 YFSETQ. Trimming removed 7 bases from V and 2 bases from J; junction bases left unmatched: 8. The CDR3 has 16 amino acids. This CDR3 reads CASSGSGRAGANVLTF. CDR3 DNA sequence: TGCGCCAGCTCGGGATCCGGGAGGGCTGGGGCCAACGTCCTGACTTTC.

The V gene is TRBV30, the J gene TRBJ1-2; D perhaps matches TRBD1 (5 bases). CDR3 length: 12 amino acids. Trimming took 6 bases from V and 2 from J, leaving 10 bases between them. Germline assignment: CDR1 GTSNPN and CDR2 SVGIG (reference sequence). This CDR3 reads CACSWGNYGYTF. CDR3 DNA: TGTGCCTGTTCGTGGGGGAACTATGGCTACACCTTC.

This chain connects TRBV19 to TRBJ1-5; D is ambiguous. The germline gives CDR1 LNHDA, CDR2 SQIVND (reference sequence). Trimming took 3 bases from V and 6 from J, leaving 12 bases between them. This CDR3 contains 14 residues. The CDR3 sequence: CASSMGQVGQPQHF. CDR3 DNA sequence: TGTGCCAGTAGTATGGGTCAGGTCGGTCAGCCCCAGCATTTT.

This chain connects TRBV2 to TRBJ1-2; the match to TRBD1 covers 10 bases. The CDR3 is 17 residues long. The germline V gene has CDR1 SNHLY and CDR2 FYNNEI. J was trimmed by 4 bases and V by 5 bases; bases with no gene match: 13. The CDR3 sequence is CASSQTGGKALAYGYTF. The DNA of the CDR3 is TGTGCCAGCAGTCAGACAGGGGGCAAAGCGCTCGCCTATGGCTACACCTTC.

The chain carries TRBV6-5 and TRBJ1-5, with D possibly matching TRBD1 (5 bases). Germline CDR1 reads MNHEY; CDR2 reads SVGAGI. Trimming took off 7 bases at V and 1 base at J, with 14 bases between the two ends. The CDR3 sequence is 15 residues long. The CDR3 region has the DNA TGTGCCAGCATCCGCGGGGGGAACAGCAATCAGCCCCAGCATTTT. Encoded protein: CASIRGGNSNQPQHF.

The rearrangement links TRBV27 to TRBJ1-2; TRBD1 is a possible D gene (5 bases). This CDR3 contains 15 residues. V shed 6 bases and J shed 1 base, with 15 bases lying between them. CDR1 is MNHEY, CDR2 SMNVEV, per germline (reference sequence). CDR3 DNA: TGTGCCAGCAGGGCCTCGGGGGGGGTTAACTATGGCTACACCTTC. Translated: CASRASGGVNYGYTF.

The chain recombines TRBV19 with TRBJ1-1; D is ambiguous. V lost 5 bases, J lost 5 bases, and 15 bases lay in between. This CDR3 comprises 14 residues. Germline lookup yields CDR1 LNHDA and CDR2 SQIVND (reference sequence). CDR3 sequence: CASSPRALGTEAFF. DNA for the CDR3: TGTGCCAGTAGTCCCCGGGCCTTAGGAACTGAAGCTTTCTTT.

For the CDR3, the DNA is TGCGCCAGCAGTGGTAGTGCTCGGACTAACTATGGCTACACCTTC. Translated: CASSGSARTNYGYTF. The V gene is TRBV10-2, the J gene TRBJ1-2; D gene unclear. CDR3 length: 15 residues. V was clipped by 4 bases and J by 0 bases, with 12 bases between them. Germline CDR1 reads WSHSY; CDR2 reads SAAADI.

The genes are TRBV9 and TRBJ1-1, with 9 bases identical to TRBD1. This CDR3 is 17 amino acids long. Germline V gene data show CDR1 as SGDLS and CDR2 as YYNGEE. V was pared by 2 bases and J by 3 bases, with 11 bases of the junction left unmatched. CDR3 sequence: CASSVGTGKGLDTEAFF. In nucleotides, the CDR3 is TGTGCCAGCAGCGTCGGGACAGGGAAGGGGTTAGACACTGAAGCTTTCTTT.

The CDR3 sequence: CASSFAFANQPQHF. CDR3 DNA sequence: TGTGCCAGCAGTTTCGCCTTCGCCAATCAGCCCCAGCATTTT. The rearrangement uses TRBV6-2 or TRBV6-3 and TRBJ1-5, with D unclear. There are 14 residues in the CDR3. Germline V gives CDR1 MNHEY, CDR2 SVGEGT. Trimming removed 4 bases from V and 3 bases from J, with 10 bases in between.

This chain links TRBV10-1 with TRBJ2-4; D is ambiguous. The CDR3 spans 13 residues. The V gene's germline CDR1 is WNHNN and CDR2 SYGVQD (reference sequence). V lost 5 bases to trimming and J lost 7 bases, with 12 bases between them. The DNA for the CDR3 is TGCGCCAGCAGTACCTTGGAAGAGAACATTCAGTACTTC. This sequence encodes CASSTLEENIQYF.

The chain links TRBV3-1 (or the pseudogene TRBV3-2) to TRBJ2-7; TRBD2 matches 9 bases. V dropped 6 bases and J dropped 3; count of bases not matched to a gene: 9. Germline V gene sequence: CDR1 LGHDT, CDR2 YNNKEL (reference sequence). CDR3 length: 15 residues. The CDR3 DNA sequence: TGTGCCAGCAGAGAAGGGGGCGGGAGGGGCTACGAGCAGTACTTC. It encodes CASREGGGRGYEQYF.

The CDR3 nucleotides read TGTGCCAGCGGTAATAGCAATCAGCCCCAGCATTTT. Its translation: CASGNSNQPQHF. This chain joins TRBV6-5 and TRBJ1-5, with unresolved D. The germline V gene encodes CDR1 MNHEY and CDR2 SVGAGI. The CDR3 loop spans 12 amino acids. V lost 8 bases and J lost 0, with 5 bases in between.

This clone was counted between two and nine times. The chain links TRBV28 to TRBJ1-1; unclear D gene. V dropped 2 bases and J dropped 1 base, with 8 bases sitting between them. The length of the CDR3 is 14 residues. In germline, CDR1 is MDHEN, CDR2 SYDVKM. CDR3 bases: TGTGCCAGCAGTTTAGCCCAGAAGAACACTGAAGCTTTCTTT. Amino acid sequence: CASSLAQKNTEAFF. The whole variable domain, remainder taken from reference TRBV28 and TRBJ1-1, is DVKVTQSSRYLVKRTGEKVFLECVQDMDHENMFWYRQDPGLGLRLIYFSYDVKMKEKGDIPEGYSVSREKKERFSLILESASTNQTSMYLCASSLAQKNTEAFFGQGTRLTVV.

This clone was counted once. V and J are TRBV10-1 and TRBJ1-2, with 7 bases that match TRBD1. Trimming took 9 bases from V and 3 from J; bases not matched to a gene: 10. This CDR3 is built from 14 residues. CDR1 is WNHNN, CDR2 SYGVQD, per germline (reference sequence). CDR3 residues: CARVTGDRHYGYTF. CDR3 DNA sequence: TGCGCCAGGGTTACAGGGGATCGGCACTATGGCTACACCTTC.

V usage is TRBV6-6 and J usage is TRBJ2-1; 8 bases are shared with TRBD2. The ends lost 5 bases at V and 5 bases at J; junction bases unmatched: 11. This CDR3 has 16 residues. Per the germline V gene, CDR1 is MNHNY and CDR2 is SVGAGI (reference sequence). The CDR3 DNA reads TGTGCCAGCAGTATTTATAGCGGGGTCGTAAACAATGAGCAGTTCTTC. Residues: CASSIYSGVVNNEQFF.